The clone carrying this TCR beta chain was seen a few times. Its specificity is unknown. The data belong to a study of beta chain features in type 1 diabetes. General study results and limits: All four CD4+ subsets from Type 1 diabetes patients carried moderately but significantly shorter TCRB CDR3s.

Looked up from germline, CDR1 is SGHTA and CDR2 is FQGNSA. The V end was cut by 5 bases, the J end by 2 bases, with 9 bases between. CDR3 length equals 14 residues. Sequenced material consisted of expressed TCRB transcripts (all of the isolated RNA was reverse transcribed). Some clones are missing from TCRdb's copy, which holds only in-frame ones; the method was immunoSEQ multiplex PCR. Of about 120,000 clones in the sample, roughly 15% were seen once. This TCR was recovered from a man aged 25-45 years with type 1 diabetes. The sample was central memory CD4+ T cells from blood. The chain uses TRBV7-2 and TRBJ1-4, with D unclear. The CDR3 DNA sequence: TGTGCCAGCAGCAGCAAGACGACTAATGAAAAACTGTTTTTT. The encoded protein is CASSSKTTNEKLFF.